The 22 T cell receptor beta chains given below trace back to one sample, sequenced in a study of CD4 T cells in relation to SARS-CoV-2 and coronaviruses. What these receptors recognize is not known. Using immunoSEQ multiplex PCR, the repertoire was profiled, and TCRdb retains in-frame clones only, with some absent. The repertoire holds about 31,000 clones, with around 76% as singletons. The sequencing sample was made of memory CD4+ T cells from PBMCs, cultured in vitro. These receptors came from an adult with COVID-19.

The chain couples TRBV5-1 to TRBJ2-2; no reliable D call. CDR1 is SGHRS and CDR2 is YFSETQ in the germline V gene. The V end lost 0 bases, the J end lost 6 bases, and 12 bases lay between the germline ends. There are 15 residues in the CDR3. The CDR3 sequence: CASSLAPQDAGELFF. CDR3 nucleotide sequence: TGCGCCAGCAGCTTGGCTCCACAAGACGCCGGGGAGCTGTTTTTT.

This rearrangement joins TRBV7-9 to TRBJ2-5; TRBD1 matches 10 bases. CDR3 size: 14 residues. Germline V gene data show CDR1 as SEHNR and CDR2 as FQNEAQ (reference sequence). Trimming took 10 bases from V and 4 from J; bases not matched to a gene: 9. The CDR3 DNA follows: TGTGCCACGGAGACAGGGGGCATGGTAGAGACCCAGTACTTC. Translating gives CATETGGMVETQYF.

A few counts support this clone. J is TRBJ2-1 and V is TRBV5-1, with 11 bases fitting TRBD2. This CDR3 comprises 15 residues. Germline values: CDR1 SGHRS, CDR2 YFSETQ. With 2 bases clipped from V and 3 bases from J, the junction kept 1 base outside the gene matches. This CDR3 reads CASSLGLAGYNEQFF. In DNA form, the CDR3 reads TGCGCCAGCAGCTTAGGACTAGCGGGCTACAATGAGCAGTTCTTC.

This clone was seen a few times. The chain is built from TRBV3-1 (or the pseudogene TRBV3-2) and TRBJ2-7, with D perhaps TRBD2 (5 bases). CDR3 length: 13 amino acids. Per germline, CDR1 LGHDT and CDR2 YNNKEL (reference sequence). Deletions cut 1 base from V and 7 bases from J, with 11 bases between. CDR3 protein: CASSQGTLGEQYF. Here the CDR3 DNA reads TGTGCCAGCAGCCAAGGGACTCTGGGGGAGCAGTACTTC.

The rearrangement links TRBV19 to TRBJ2-2; no clear D. CDR1 is LNHDA, CDR2 SQIVND, per germline (reference sequence). The CDR3 spans 13 residues. Between the trimmed V and J ends, which lost 6 bases and 5 bases, there was a span of 10 bases. This CDR3 is CASRLLLTGELFF. The CDR3, as DNA: TGTGCCAGTAGGCTTCTTCTGACCGGGGAGCTGTTTTTT.

In DNA, the CDR3 is TGTGCCAGCAGCCACGCGACAGGGATCTCCTACAATGAGCAGTTCTTC. Translating it yields CASSHATGISYNEQFF. The chain recombines TRBV3-1 (or the pseudogene TRBV3-2) with TRBJ2-1; 7 bases map to TRBD1. J lost 0 bases, V lost 3 bases, and 5 bases had no gene match. Germline values: CDR1 LGHDT, CDR2 YNNKEL (reference sequence). CDR3 length: 16 residues.

The genes are TRBV19 and TRBJ1-1; 7 bases agree with TRBD1. The CDR3 runs 16 residues. The germline gives CDR1 LNHDA, CDR2 SQIVND (reference sequence). V lost 5 bases, J lost 10 bases, and 19 bases stayed unmatched. This CDR3 is CASSPTDRSSSGLAFF. Written as DNA, the CDR3 is TGTGCCAGTAGTCCCACGGACAGGTCGAGCTCCGGTTTAGCTTTCTTT.

This chain joins TRBV7-3 and TRBJ2-1; tentative D call: TRBD2 (5 bases). In germline, CDR1 is SGHTA, CDR2 FQGTGA. The CDR3 totals 17 residues. V lost 3 bases and J lost 7, with 22 bases in between. DNA of the CDR3: TGTGCCAGCAGCTTGGGGTCGGTAGGCTACACGGGGAATGAGCAGTTCTTC. This translates into CASSLGSVGYTGNEQFF.

The CDR3 spells CATQGGSYNEQFF. The CDR3 DNA reads as TGTGCCACCCAGGGGGGATCCTACAATGAGCAGTTCTTC. The chain couples TRBV24-1 to TRBJ2-1; TRBD1 might be the D (7 bases). Germline V CDR1 and CDR2: KGHDR, SFDVKD. Trimming removed 9 bases at V and 1 base at J, with 9 bases between. This CDR3 comprises 13 residues.

The CDR3 here is CASVLLLAGGNNEQFF. CDR3 sequence (DNA): TGTGCCAGCGTGCTATTACTAGCGGGAGGGAACAATGAGCAGTTCTTC. This chain joins TRBV7-9 and TRBJ2-1; 13 positions agree with TRBD2. The CDR3 has 16 amino acids. With 8 bases clipped from V and 5 bases from J, the junction kept 9 bases outside the gene matches. Per germline, CDR1 SEHNR and CDR2 FQNEAQ (reference sequence).

The chain couples TRBV5-1 to TRBJ1-5, with D perhaps TRBD1 (6 bases). CDR3 length: 13 amino acids. Germline V lookup: CDR1 SGHRS, CDR2 YFSETQ. The germline V and J ends were trimmed by 4 bases and 6 bases, with 11 bases remaining between them. CDR3 bases: TGCGCCAGCAGCCTCACAGGGACTCAGCCCCAGCATTTT. Amino acid sequence: CASSLTGTQPQHF.

The rearrangement links TRBV7-3 to TRBJ2-1; D might be TRBD2 (6 bases). The CDR3 totals 13 residues. V was clipped by 5 bases and J by 9 bases, with 14 bases between them. The germline CDR1 and CDR2 sequences are SGHTA and FQGTGA. DNA for the CDR3: TGTGCCAGCAGCCTCCCCCCCGGGGGTGAGCAGTTCTTC. It encodes CASSLPPGGEQFF.

This chain joins TRBV30 and TRBJ2-3, with TRBD2 matching 7 bases. Germline V lookup: CDR1 GTSNPN, CDR2 SVGIG (reference sequence). J lost 2 bases, V lost 5 bases, and 4 bases had no gene match. The CDR3 has 13 amino acids. Here the CDR3 reads CAWGLGFTDTQYF. The CDR3 DNA follows: TGTGCCTGGGGACTAGGTTTCACAGATACGCAGTATTTT.

The count of this clone is one. This rearrangement joins TRBV14 to TRBJ1-4, with D maybe TRBD1 (5 bases). Germline V gene sequence: CDR1 SGHDN, CDR2 FVKESK. The ends were cut back, 5 bases at V and 2 bases at J, with 15 bases in the middle. CDR3 length equals 16 residues. CDR3 amino acids: CASSKSQGATNEKLFF. The CDR3 nucleotides are TGTGCCAGCAGCAAATCTCAGGGCGCCACTAATGAAAAACTGTTTTTT.

This chain joins TRBV14 and TRBJ2-7; 7 bases are shared with TRBD1. V shed 4 bases, J shed 0 bases, and the junction held 9 bases outside the gene matches. This CDR3 is 16 amino acids long. Germline CDR1 reads SGHDN; CDR2 reads FVKESK. This CDR3 reads CASSRTDRRFSYEQYF. As DNA, the CDR3 is TGTGCCAGCAGCCGCACGGACAGGAGATTCTCCTACGAGCAGTACTTC.

This clone was seen a handful of times. The V call is TRBV11-2, the J call TRBJ1-3; D not certain. Germline V gene lookup returns CDR1 SGHAT and CDR2 FQNNGV. Deletions cut 4 bases from V and 3 bases from J, with 4 bases between. The CDR3 totals 12 residues. The CDR3 DNA reads as TGTGCCAGCAGCTACCATGGAAACACCATATATTTT. It codes for CASSYHGNTIYF.

This clone has only a few counts. This rearrangement joins TRBV14 to TRBJ2-6; D unresolved. Germline loops: CDR1 SGHDN, CDR2 FVKESK. CDR3 length: 14 amino acids. V shed 5 bases and J shed 4 bases, with 9 bases lying between them. CDR3 amino acids: CASSTSLGANVLTF. The CDR3 bases are TGTGCCAGCAGCACATCTCTGGGGGCCAACGTCCTGACTTTC. Filled out from reference TRBV14 and TRBJ2-6, the complete variable domain reads EAGVTQFPSHSVIEKGQTVTLRCDPISGHDNLYWYRRVMGKEIKFLLHFVKESKQDESGMPNNRFLAERTGGTYSTLKVQPAELEDSGVYFCASSTSLGANVLTFGAGSRLTVL.

The V and J genes are TRBV18 and TRBJ1-4, with D possibly being TRBD1 (5 bases). The CDR3 totals 18 residues. V lost 1 base and J lost 5, with 20 bases in between. Per germline, CDR1 KGHSH and CDR2 LQKENI. The CDR3 protein is CASSPRAGSGLENEKLFF. The DNA of the CDR3 is TGTGCCAGCTCACCACGGGCAGGGTCGGGTCTAGAGAATGAAAAACTGTTTTTT.

This clone has just one count. The chain uses TRBV13 and TRBJ2-7; 8 nucleotides line up with TRBD1. The germline CDR1 and CDR2 sequences are PRHDT and FYEKMQ (reference sequence). The CDR3 sequence is 14 residues long. The V segment lost 1 base and the J segment 4 bases; nucleotides outside the gene matches: 3. The CDR3 loop is CASSLAGGEYEQYF. The CDR3 region has the DNA TGTGCCAGCAGCTTAGCAGGGGGCGAGTACGAGCAGTACTTC. The full variable domain, with the rest looked up from reference TRBV13 and TRBJ2-7, is AAGVIQSPRHLIKEKRETATLKCYPIPRHDTVYWYQQGPGQDPQFLISFYEKMQSDKGSIPDRFSAQQFSDYHSELNMSSLELGDSALYFCASSLAGGEYEQYFGPGTRLTVT.

The table lists this clone with a few counts. The chain recombines TRBV4-2 with TRBJ2-6; the D is unclear. Trimming removed 0 bases from V and 0 bases from J, with 12 bases in between. The CDR3 totals 18 residues. Germline V lookup: CDR1 LGHNA, CDR2 YNFKEQ. The DNA of the CDR3 is TGTGCCAGCAGCCAAGACGCAGAAACTTACTCTGGGGCCAACGTCCTGACTTTC. Residues: CASSQDAETYSGANVLTF.

The CDR3 sequence: CASRRTVGEKLFF. The CDR3 DNA follows: TGTGCCAGCAGAAGGACAGTGGGTGAAAAACTGTTTTTT. The chain combines TRBV7-9 with TRBJ1-4, with D possibly matching TRBD1 (6 bases). The CDR3 totals 13 residues. Trimming removed 6 bases at V and 7 bases at J, with 12 bases between. CDR1 is SEHNR and CDR2 is FQNEAQ in the germline V gene (reference sequence).

This chain links TRBV12-3 or TRBV12-4 with TRBJ2-5; D call uncertain. The CDR3 covers 12 residues. V was cut by 3 bases and J by 5 bases, with 7 bases left in between. Here the CDR3 reads CASSFSLETQYF. CDR3 in DNA: TGTGCCAGCAGTTTTTCGCTCGAGACCCAGTACTTC.